These 21 T cell receptor beta chains came from one sample sequenced in a study of lymphopenia after photon versus proton radiotherapy. Here immunoSEQ multiplex PCR was the method, and the copy in TCRdb shows in-frame clones only, minus some. The sample lists some 25,000 clones, about four fifths occurring once. This specimen was peripheral blood, taken from a patient treated with photon-based radiotherapy. The receptors were sampled from a woman in her forties or fifties with pancreatic cancer.

The V call is TRBV14, the J call TRBJ2-3, with D unresolved. Trimming shortened V by 4 bases and J by 5 bases, and 10 bases separated the two germline ends. CDR3 size: 13 residues. Germline-derived CDR1 and CDR2 are SGHDN and FVKESK. The CDR3 nucleotides are TGTGCCAGCAGCCTCAGCTCCCTAGATACGCAGTATTTT. Translation: CASSLSSLDTQYF. The variable domain in full, with the rest retrieved from reference TRBV14 and TRBJ2-3, is EAGVTQFPSHSVIEKGQTVTLRCDPISGHDNLYWYRRVMGKEIKFLLHFVKESKQDESGMPNNRFLAERTGGTYSTLKVQPAELEDSGVYFCASSLSSLDTQYFGPGTRLTVL.

This chain joins TRBV30 and TRBJ2-7; 7 bases agree with TRBD2. The CDR3 runs 16 residues. CDR1 and CDR2 from the germline V gene are GTSNPN and SVGIG (reference sequence). V trimming: 1 base; J trimming: 0 bases; junction bases outside the gene matches: 9. The CDR3 DNA is TGTGCCTGGAGTGAGGAGAGGGGACTACACTCCTACGAGCAGTACTTC. Its protein product is CAWSEERGLHSYEQYF.

This clone has a handful of counts. The genes are TRBV28 and TRBJ1-2; the D gene is possibly TRBD1 (5 bases). The CDR3 loop spans 14 amino acids. The germline V gene has CDR1 MDHEN and CDR2 SYDVKM. Trimming left V 3 bases short and J 6 bases short, with 14 bases between. The CDR3 protein is CASSFSREGHGYTF. CDR3 DNA: TGTGCCAGCAGTTTCTCCCGGGAGGGGCATGGCTACACCTTC.

CDR3 residues: CASSIDRAGDPYNEQFF. DNA for the CDR3: TGTGCCAGTAGTATAGATCGGGCCGGGGACCCCTACAATGAGCAGTTCTTC. The chain is built from TRBV19 and TRBJ2-1; D is possibly TRBD1 or TRBD2 (5 bases each). V lost 0 bases and J lost 2, with 14 bases in between. Germline assignment: CDR1 LNHDA and CDR2 SQIVND (reference sequence). This CDR3 has 17 amino acids.

The genes are TRBV4-3 and TRBJ1-4, with TRBD1 matching 8 bases. The germline V gene encodes CDR1 LGHNA and CDR2 YSLEER. The CDR3 length is 16 residues. V lost 1 base to trimming and J lost 7 bases; unmatched junction nucleotides: 8. The chain's CDR3 is CASSQGTGGGGEKLFF. The CDR3 bases are TGCGCCAGCAGCCAAGGTACAGGGGGTGGTGGTGAAAAACTGTTTTTT.

The V gene is TRBV2, the J gene TRBJ1-5; D perhaps matches TRBD1 (5 bases). The CDR3 has 16 residues. With 5 bases removed from V and 4 bases from J, the gap between germline ends came to 18 bases. Germline V gene sequence: CDR1 SNHLY, CDR2 FYNNEI. CDR3 protein: CASSPETVGMNQPQHF. The CDR3 nucleotides are TGTGCCAGCAGTCCCGAGACAGTGGGGATGAATCAGCCCCAGCATTTT.

The chain uses TRBV7-3 and TRBJ1-4, with 8 positions matching TRBD1. CDR3 length equals 14 residues. V was clipped by 3 bases and J by 8 bases; unmatched bases: 5. Germline-derived CDR1 and CDR2 are SGHTA and FQGTGA. CDR3 loop: CASSFRQGAEKLFF. CDR3 sequence (DNA): TGTGCCAGCAGCTTTCGGCAGGGGGCGGAAAAACTGTTTTTT.

The rearrangement links TRBV7-2 to TRBJ1-1, with D possibly TRBD1 on 6 matching bases. With 5 bases removed from V and 5 bases from J, the gap between germline ends came to 15 bases. The CDR3 sequence is 14 residues long. Germline values: CDR1 SGHTA, CDR2 FQGNSA. The CDR3 loop is CASSDGQWGTEAFF. For the CDR3, the DNA is TGTGCCAGCAGCGACGGACAGTGGGGGACTGAAGCTTTCTTT.

CDR3 DNA sequence: TGCGCCAGCAGCCAAGATCTCCCGGGGGTCGGCGGCACTGAAGCTTTCTTT. It yields the protein CASSQDLPGVGGTEAFF. The genes are TRBV4-3 and TRBJ1-1; D perhaps matches TRBD1 (5 bases). The CDR3 runs 17 residues. In germline, CDR1 is LGHNA, CDR2 YSLEER. V was shortened by 0 bases and J by 4 bases, with 18 bases between the two germline ends.

CDR3 DNA: TGTGCCAGTAGGGCAGTGGGTGAAAAACTGTTTTTT. This gives the protein CASRAVGEKLFF. The rearrangement joins TRBV19 to TRBJ1-4, with D uncertain. This CDR3 region has 12 residues. Deletions cut 6 bases from V and 7 bases from J, with 9 bases between. Germline V gene sequence: CDR1 LNHDA, CDR2 SQIVND (reference sequence).

As for this clone: Other DNA sequences from this sample encode an identical CDR3 as well. This rearrangement joins TRBV5-1 to TRBJ2-1; D may match TRBD1 or TRBD2 (6 bases each). The V end was cut by 2 bases, the J end by 10 bases, with 10 bases between. Germline V gene data show CDR1 as SGHRS and CDR2 as YFSETQ. The CDR3 consists of 12 residues. The CDR3 nucleotides are TGCGCCAGCAGCTTAGGGGGACTCGAGCAGTTCTTC. It codes for CASSLGGLEQFF.

This sequence joins TRBV9 and TRBJ1-2, with 7 bases identical to TRBD1. Germline V gene sequence: CDR1 SGDLS, CDR2 YYNGEE. V lost 0 bases and J lost 0; bases outside the gene matches: 5. The length of the CDR3 is 16 residues. DNA of the CDR3: TGTGCCAGCAGCGTAGTGGGTGACAGGGCTAACTATGGCTACACCTTC. Its protein is CASSVVGDRANYGYTF.

The chain employs TRBV7-3 and TRBJ2-3, with D possibly TRBD1 on 7 matching bases. Deletions cut 5 bases from V and 0 bases from J, with 15 bases between. This CDR3 has 16 residues. CDR1 and CDR2 (germline): SGHTA, FQGTGA. The CDR3 protein is CASSRGTDSSTDTQYF. DNA of the CDR3: TGTGCCAGCAGCCGGGGGACAGATTCTAGCACAGATACGCAGTATTTT.

The V call is TRBV5-8, the J call TRBJ1-1; possible D gene TRBD1, 6 bases. Trimming shortened V by 4 bases and J by 4 bases, and 17 bases separated the two germline ends. The CDR3 runs to 15 residues. Germline CDR1 SGHTS, CDR2 YDEGEE. For the CDR3, the DNA is TGTGCCAGCAGCCTCGGGTGGGGGCGGCTCACTGAAGCTTTCTTT. This encodes CASSLGWGRLTEAFF.

This clone came up once. The chain links TRBV6-6 to TRBJ1-2; D remains unclear. The ends were cut back, 2 bases at V and 4 bases at J, with 8 bases in the middle. The germline V gene has CDR1 MNHNY and CDR2 SVGAGI (reference sequence). CDR3 length equals 13 residues. CDR3 in amino acids: CASSYGGSYGYTF. CDR3 coding DNA: TGTGCCAGCAGTTACGGCGGGTCCTATGGCTACACCTTC.

The chain uses TRBV7-9 and TRBJ2-3; the D gene could be TRBD1 or TRBD2 (5 bases each). From germline, CDR1 is SEHNR and CDR2 FQNEAQ (reference sequence). Trimming removed 1 base at V and 5 bases at J, with 13 bases between. This CDR3 comprises 15 residues. CDR3: CASSLVGRDEDTQYF. The CDR3 DNA reads TGTGCCAGCAGCTTAGTGGGCAGGGACGAAGATACGCAGTATTTT.

The chain links TRBV11-2 to TRBJ1-3, with TRBD1 matching 7 bases. CDR3 length equals 16 residues. The ends lost 5 bases at V and 0 bases at J; junction bases unmatched: 7. CDR1 SGHAT and CDR2 FQNNGV come from the germline V gene. This CDR3 reads CASSRQGEPSGNTIYF. DNA of the CDR3: TGTGCCAGCAGCCGACAGGGAGAACCCTCTGGAAACACCATATATTTT.

This chain links TRBV7-2 with TRBJ1-3, with TRBD1 identical over 10 bases. Germline-derived CDR1 and CDR2 are SGHTA and FQGNSA. Losses at the gene ends were 5 bases for V and 15 bases for J; bases not matched to a gene: 7. This CDR3 comprises 12 residues. The CDR3 DNA follows: TGTGCCAGCAGCACCTGGGACAGGGGACCATATTTT. Protein product: CASSTWDRGPYF.

The chain employs TRBV7-2 and TRBJ1-5, with D maybe TRBD1 (5 bases). CDR1 is SGHTA and CDR2 is FQGNSA in the germline V gene. V shed 1 base and J shed 0 bases, with 7 bases lying between them. There are 15 residues in the CDR3. DNA for the CDR3: TGTGCCAGCAGCTTAGAGGGGTATAGCAATCAGCCCCAGCATTTT. Amino acid sequence: CASSLEGYSNQPQHF.

The chain has TRBV28 and TRBJ1-1; D ambiguous. V lost 2 bases and J 5 bases, leaving 15 bases between the germline ends. CDR3 length: 15 residues. Germline lookup yields CDR1 MDHEN and CDR2 SYDVKM. The CDR3 loop is CASSLTALRKTEAFF. CDR3 coding DNA: TGTGCCAGCAGTTTAACAGCCCTTCGAAAGACTGAAGCTTTCTTT.

The chain couples TRBV9 to TRBJ2-7; TRBD1 matches 9 bases. This CDR3 region has 14 residues. The V gene end was trimmed by 0 bases and the J gene end by 4 bases; junction bases not matched to a gene: 2. The germline V gene encodes CDR1 SGDLS and CDR2 YYNGEE. As DNA, the CDR3 is TGTGCCAGCAGCGTAGAGGGACAGGGATACGAGCAGTACTTC. It encodes CASSVEGQGYEQYF.